Below are 9 T cell receptor beta chains sequenced from a single sample in a study of T cell responses to AZD1222 COVID-19 vaccine. Clones were sequenced by immunoSEQ multiplex PCR, and TCRdb holds only the in-frame ones, with some missing. Of around 160,000 clones listed, about 91% are singletons. The input for sequencing was peripheral blood, taken on day 0 of AZD1222 vaccination. All receptors derive from an adult in good health.

V usage is TRBV7-8 and J usage is TRBJ1-1; 11 bases fit TRBD1. This CDR3 has 19 residues. Germline CDR1 reads SGHVS; CDR2 reads FQNEAQ. Losses at the gene ends were 5 bases for V and 5 bases for J; bases not matched to a gene: 19. The CDR3 sequence is CASSHEEFWTGGLRTEAFF. Here the CDR3 DNA reads TGTGCCAGCAGCCACGAAGAATTCTGGACAGGGGGCTTGAGGACTGAAGCTTTCTTT.

This chain joins TRBV30 and TRBJ1-5; no definite D call. The germline CDR1 and CDR2 sequences are GTSNPN and SVGIG (reference sequence). V was cut by 1 base and J by 1 base, with 5 bases left in between. CDR3 length equals 13 residues. CDR3 coding DNA: TGTGCCTGGAGTGAAAGGAGCAATCAGCCCCAGCATTTT. Its translation: CAWSERSNQPQHF.

The J gene is TRBJ2-1, the V gene TRBV10-3; D is ambiguous. Trimming cost V 0 bases and J 4 bases, with 10 bases left between them. The CDR3 consists of 15 residues. The germline V gene encodes CDR1 ENHRY and CDR2 SYGVKD. CDR3 nucleotides: TGTGCCATCAGTGAGTCGACGAGCCTTTACAATGAGCAGTTCTTC. This translates into CAISESTSLYNEQFF.

The V gene is TRBV7-9, the J gene TRBJ1-2, with D maybe TRBD1 (5 bases). This CDR3 is built from 14 residues. Germline V gene sequence: CDR1 SEHNR, CDR2 FQNEAQ (reference sequence). Trimming took off 5 bases at V and 6 bases at J, with 16 bases between the two ends. The DNA for the CDR3 is TGTGCCAGCAGCCCGGGGCAGGGAGGGAATGGCTACACCTTC. Its protein product is CASSPGQGGNGYTF.

The rearrangement joins TRBV2 to TRBJ2-7, with 11 positions matching TRBD1. V shed 7 bases and J 7 bases; nucleotides not matched to a gene: 9. CDR1 is SNHLY and CDR2 is FYNNEI in the germline V gene. The CDR3 covers 14 residues. CDR3 loop: CASILPGQGGEQYF. Written as DNA, the CDR3 is TGTGCCAGCATCTTGCCGGGACAGGGGGGAGAGCAGTACTTC.

The V gene is TRBV6-5, the J gene TRBJ2-2; D may be TRBD1 (6 bases). The CDR3 covers 16 residues. Per the germline V gene, CDR1 is MNHEY and CDR2 is SVGAGI. The V gene lost 0 bases and the J gene lost 4 bases, with 12 bases spanning the gap. CDR3 in amino acids: CASSYSPRGSTGELFF. CDR3 nucleotide sequence: TGTGCCAGCAGTTACTCTCCCAGGGGAAGCACCGGGGAGCTGTTTTTT.

The chain uses TRBV18 and TRBJ1-2; 7 bases fit TRBD1. Germline CDR1 KGHSH, CDR2 LQKENI. This CDR3 spans 16 amino acids. V dropped 4 bases and J dropped 2; count of bases not matched to a gene: 10. In DNA, the CDR3 is TGTGCCAGCTCACTTACAGGGGTCGGAAACAACTATGGCTACACCTTC. Its protein product is CASSLTGVGNNYGYTF.

This clone turned up a few times. V is TRBV19 and J is TRBJ2-1, with D hard to call. This CDR3 spans 13 amino acids. Germline V CDR1 and CDR2: LNHDA, SQIVND (reference sequence). Trimming took off 8 bases at V and 5 bases at J, with 13 bases between the two ends. The CDR3 DNA sequence: TGTGCCAGTTCCCGGGCGTGGAACAATGAGCAGTTCTTC. This codes for CASSRAWNNEQFF.

J is TRBJ2-2 and V is TRBV19; D perhaps matches TRBD2 (7 bases). CDR1 and CDR2 (germline): LNHDA, SQIVND (reference sequence). The CDR3 is 16 amino acids. V dropped 7 bases and J dropped 4 bases, with 19 bases sitting between them. CDR3 loop: CASTPMEGGGTGELFF. In DNA, the CDR3 is TGTGCCAGTACCCCCATGGAGGGGGGGGGCACCGGGGAGCTGTTTTTT.